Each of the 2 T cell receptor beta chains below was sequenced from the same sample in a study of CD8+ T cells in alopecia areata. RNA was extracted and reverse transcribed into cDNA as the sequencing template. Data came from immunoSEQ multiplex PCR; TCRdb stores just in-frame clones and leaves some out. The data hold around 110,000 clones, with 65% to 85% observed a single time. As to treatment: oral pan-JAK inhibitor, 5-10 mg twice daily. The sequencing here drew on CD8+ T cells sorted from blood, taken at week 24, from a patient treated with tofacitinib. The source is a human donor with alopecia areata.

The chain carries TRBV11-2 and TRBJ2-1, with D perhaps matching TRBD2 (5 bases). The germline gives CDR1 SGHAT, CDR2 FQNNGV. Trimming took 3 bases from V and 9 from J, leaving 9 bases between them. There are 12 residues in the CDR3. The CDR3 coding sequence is TGTGCCAGCAGCTTCGGAGGTATTGAGCAGTTCTTC. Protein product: CASSFGGIEQFF.

CDR3 loop: CSVELPGAPSWEQYF. CDR3 DNA: TGCAGCGTTGAACTCCCGGGGGCACCCTCTTGGGAGCAGTACTTC. V gene TRBV29-1 combines with J gene TRBJ2-7; D tentatively fits TRBD1 or TRBD2 (6 bases each). The CDR3 length is 15 residues. CDR1 and CDR2 from the germline V gene are SQVTM and ANQGSEA. Trimming took off 2 bases at V and 7 bases at J, with 21 bases between the two ends.